The 13 T cell receptor beta chains listed next were all sequenced from one sample in a study of blood T cell repertoires in COVID-19. Sequencing used immunoSEQ multiplex PCR; TCRdb keeps in-frame clones, though not all of them. This table has 150,000 to 200,000 clones, over 75% appearing once. The specimen was PBMCs or T cells enriched from blood (not recorded which). These receptors were taken from a man aged 40-55 years who had recovered from COVID-19.

The chain uses TRBV29-1 and TRBJ2-1; 10 bases are a match to TRBD1. The CDR3 extends over 14 amino acids. CDR1 SQVTM and CDR2 ANQGSEA come from the germline V gene. With V trimmed by 4 bases and J by 8 bases, 8 bases remained unmatched. This CDR3 is CSVGTTGGIDEQFF. The DNA of the CDR3 is TGCAGCGTTGGTACGACAGGGGGCATTGATGAGCAGTTCTTC.

This clone was counted a single time. The V gene is TRBV4-1, the J gene TRBJ2-3; TRBD1 aligns across 8 bases. The CDR3 consists of 16 residues. With V trimmed by 4 bases and J by 4 bases, 10 bases remained unmatched. The germline V gene has CDR1 MGHRA and CDR2 YSYEKL. CDR3 in DNA: TGCGCCAGCAGCCCCATTGGACAGGGAGCAGCAGATACGCAGTATTTT. Translated, it gives CASSPIGQGAADTQYF.

The J gene is TRBJ2-1, the V gene TRBV4-1; 13 nucleotides line up with TRBD2. Germline V gives CDR1 MGHRA, CDR2 YSYEKL. This CDR3 is 16 amino acids long. The trim removed 1 base at V and 15 bases at J, leaving 12 bases unmatched. CDR3 bases: TGCGCCAGCAGCCAAGTGCAAGGACTAGCGGGGGCCGGGTGGTTCTTC. Protein sequence: CASSQVQGLAGAGWFF.

The DNA for the CDR3 is TGTGCCAGCACCTCCGGGACAGGGGAAGAGACCCAGTACTTC. Its translation: CASTSGTGEETQYF. The chain employs TRBV28 and TRBJ2-5, with TRBD1 matching 10 bases. V lost 7 bases to trimming and J lost 3 bases; unmatched junction nucleotides: 5. CDR3 length equals 14 residues. CDR1 is MDHEN and CDR2 is SYDVKM in the germline V gene.

The chain links TRBV2 to TRBJ2-5, with a tentative D call TRBD2 (6 bases). The CDR3 sequence is 14 residues long. Germline CDR1 reads SNHLY; CDR2 reads FYNNEI. Trimming pared 6 bases from V and 4 bases from J, leaving 15 bases between. CDR3: CASRGPAGRETQYF. DNA for the CDR3: TGTGCCAGCAGGGGGCCTGCGGGACGAGAGACCCAGTACTTC.

The CDR3 DNA sequence: TGTGCCAGCAGTTTATTAGGGGACAATCAGCCCCAGCATTTT. It is translated as CASSLLGDNQPQHF. The chain joins TRBV27 to TRBJ1-5, with D perhaps TRBD1 (5 bases). The CDR3 runs 14 residues. V shed 1 base and J shed 3 bases, with 7 bases lying between them. The germline CDR1 and CDR2 sequences are MNHEY and SMNVEV (reference sequence).

V and J are TRBV4-1 and TRBJ2-1; the match to TRBD2 covers 7 bases. CDR1 is MGHRA, CDR2 YSYEKL, per germline. Trimming removed 1 base from V and 1 base from J; junction bases left unmatched: 16. The CDR3 totals 20 residues. For the CDR3, the DNA is TGCGCCAGCAGCCAAGCCCCCGGGCCTAGCGGAACTGGATCCTACAATGAGCAGTTCTTC. This gives the protein CASSQAPGPSGTGSYNEQFF.

The chain recombines TRBV30 with TRBJ1-2; D remains ambiguous. The CDR3 consists of 15 residues. V was clipped by 6 bases and J by 4 bases, with 21 bases between them. Germline V gives CDR1 GTSNPN, CDR2 SVGIG (reference sequence). CDR3 sequence reads: CACLSRAGGSYGYTF. In nucleotides, the CDR3 is TGTGCCTGCCTCAGTCGGGCGGGTGGGAGCTATGGCTACACCTTC.

J is TRBJ2-1 and V is TRBV19; a weak D match, TRBD2 (6 bases). Per the germline V gene, CDR1 is LNHDA and CDR2 is SQIVND (reference sequence). Trimming removed 7 bases at V and 2 bases at J, with 12 bases between. The CDR3 contains 14 residues. The CDR3 nucleotides read TGTGCCAGTATGGGGGGTGGCCCCTACAATGAGCAGTTCTTC. Its translation is CASMGGGPYNEQFF.

The rearrangement links TRBV21-1 to TRBJ1-5; TRBD1, the table's D call, was not compared with the DNA. TRBV21-1 is noted as a pseudogene. The CDR3 runs 11 residues. The CDR3 protein is CASSNQQPQHF. The CDR3 coding sequence is TGTGCCAGCAGCAACCAGCAGCCCCAGCATTTT.

The rearrangement uses TRBV11-2 and TRBJ1-2; TRBD1 is a possible D gene (5 bases). The V gene lost 0 bases and the J gene lost 6 bases, with 11 bases spanning the gap. The CDR3 runs 14 residues. Per germline, CDR1 SGHAT and CDR2 FQNNGV. The CDR3 loop is CASSLEGRADGYTF. The CDR3 nucleotides are TGTGCCAGCAGCTTAGAGGGCAGGGCCGATGGCTACACCTTC. Looking up the rest from reference TRBV11-2 and TRBJ1-2 gives the full variable domain: EAGVAQSPRYKIIEKRQSVAFWCNPISGHATLYWYQQILGQGPKLLIQFQNNGVVDDSQLPKDRFSAERLKGVDSTLKIQPAKLEDSAVYLCASSLEGRADGYTFGSGTRLTVV.

Remarks on this clone: The missing conserved phenylalanine or tryptophan at the end of this CDR3 makes a read error likely. The DNA is omitted, as the CDR3 cannot be located on it reliably, and the CDR3 follows TCRdb's listing. The genes are TRBV24-1 and TRBJ1-2; the table's TRBD1 call for D was not verified on the DNA. Germline values: CDR1 KGHDR, CDR2 SFDVKD. The CDR3 is 12 amino acids long, termini counted. The CDR3 is CATSDPGQPAFS.

This chain links TRBV19 with TRBJ2-3; 14 nucleotides match TRBD2. The V gene end was trimmed by 3 bases and the J gene end by 4 bases; junction bases not matched to a gene: 9. The CDR3 sequence is 18 residues long. CDR1 and CDR2 (germline): LNHDA, SQIVND (reference sequence). Here the CDR3 reads CASSIGRGLAGGPDTQYF. As DNA, the CDR3 is TGTGCCAGTAGTATTGGCCGCGGACTAGCGGGGGGCCCAGATACGCAGTATTTT.